A selection of T cell receptor beta chains follows, all from one sample in a study of neurological immune-mediated disorders. TCRdb reprocessed the 5' RACE reads via MiXCR and lists one record per CDR3 protein. Of some 37,000 distinct CDR3 sequences detected, around 14% appear once; the ten largest clones hold 27%. The specimen was PBMCs. The receptors derive from a woman aged 50 to 60 with HTLV-1-associated myelopathy (HAM/TSP). The CDR3 runs from the conserved cysteine through the conserved F or W. The D gene is left open where the match is weak. Not every row has a clone size; where given, it reads once, few, many or a size class.

few	NA	TRBV12-3/TRBV12-4	TRBJ1-4	CASSLALGGEKLFF	TGTGCCAGCAGTTTAGCGCTCGGGGGTGAAAAACTGTTTTTT
many	NA	TRBV20-1	TRBJ1-6	CSAEGSRNSPLHF	TGCAGTGCAGAAGGGAGTCGGAATTCACCCCTCCACTTT
many	TRBD2	TRBV29-1	TRBJ2-3	CSVQASGFFSDTQYF	TGCAGCGTTCAAGCTAGCGGTTTCTTCTCAGATACGCAGTATTTT
NA	TRBD2	TRBV6-6	TRBJ2-3	CASSYLGLAGGQDTQYF	TGTGCCAGCAGTTACCTTGGACTAGCGGGGGGTCAGGATACGCAGTATTTT
many	TRBD2	TRBV20-1	TRBJ2-1	CSARLAGGPNEQFF	TGCAGTGCCAGGCTAGCGGGGGGGCCCAATGAGCAGTTCTTC
many	NA	TRBV20-1	TRBJ2-2	CSASPSSTNTGELFF	TGCAGTGCTAGCCCCAGTTCGACGAACACCGGGGAGCTGTTTTTT
many	NA	TRBV6-1	TRBJ1-4	CASRSGVATNEKLFF	TGTGCCAGCAGATCTGGAGTTGCAACTAATGAAAAACTGTTTTTT
many	TRBD1	TRBV20-1	TRBJ2-6	CSAGQGPSSGANVLTF	TGCAGTGCCGGACAGGGCCCCTCCTCTGGGGCCAACGTCCTGACTTTC
many	TRBD1	TRBV27	TRBJ2-2	CASSRTGSGELFF	TGTGCCAGCAGTCGGACAGGGTCCGGGGAGCTGTTTTTT
many	TRBD1	TRBV7-6	TRBJ1-1	CASSLGGDRHTEAFF	TGTGCCAGCAGCTTAGGAGGGGACAGGCACACTGAAGCTTTCTTT
many	NA	TRBV6-1	TRBJ2-3	CASSERAGATDTQYF	TGTGCCAGCAGTGAACGGGCGGGGGCCACAGATACGCAGTATTTT
many	NA	TRBV7-2	TRBJ1-6	CASSLGRDSPLHF	TGTGCCAGCAGCCTAGGACGGGATTCACCCCTCCACTTT
NA	NA	TRBV5-1	TRBJ2-3	CASSFYICSAFVSTVLDTQYF	NA
many	TRBD1	TRBV18	TRBJ1-4	CASSTGQEEKLFF	TGTGCCAGCTCGACAGGGCAGGAGGAAAAACTGTTTTTT
many	NA	TRBV5-1	TRBJ2-4	CASSLAAGKIDIQYF	TGCGCCAGCAGCTTGGCGGCAGGGAAGATAGACATTCAGTACTTC
many	TRBD2	TRBV24-1	TRBJ2-1	CATSDQGLAGGNEQFF	TGTGCCACCAGTGACCAGGGACTAGCGGGAGGTAATGAGCAGTTCTTC
many	NA	TRBV24-1	TRBJ1-2	CATSDLQGGGGYTF	TGTGCCACCAGTGATTTGCAGGGAGGAGGTGGCTACACCTTC
many	NA	TRBV13	TRBJ2-1	CASSPTPTRVPYNEQFF	TGTGCCAGCAGCCCTACGCCCACTCGCGTCCCCTACAATGAGCAGTTCTTC
many	TRBD1	TRBV20-1	TRBJ1-2	CSARDSSGYTF	TGCAGTGCCCGGGACAGTTCCGGCTACACCTTC
many	TRBD1	TRBV4-3	TRBJ2-1	CASSGRQGGEQFF	TGCGCCAGCAGCGGACGACAGGGGGGTGAGCAGTTCTTC
many	TRBD1	TRBV5-1	TRBJ2-2	CASSARDSGLTGELFF	TGCGCCAGCAGCGCCCGGGACAGCGGCCTTACCGGGGAGCTGTTTTTT
many	NA	TRBV19	TRBJ2-5	CASSIRWGETQYF	TGTGCCAGTAGTATTCGGTGGGGAGAGACCCAGTACTTC
many	NA	TRBV6-1	TRBJ2-3	CASRPTGHSTYTQYF	TGTGCCAGCAGACCCACGGGACATTCCACATATACGCAGTATTTT
NA	NA	TRBV4-2	TRBJ2-5	CASSQESGTQYF	TGTGCCAGCAGCCAAGAATCTGGGACCCAGTACTTC
many	TRBD1	TRBV10-3	TRBJ2-3	CAISEGQGRTDTQYF	TGTGCCATCAGTGAAGGACAGGGCCGCACAGATACGCAGTATTTT
many	NA	TRBV24-1	TRBJ2-2	CATSDRTAHTGELFF	TGTGCCACCAGTGACCGGACCGCTCACACCGGGGAGCTGTTTTTT
many	TRBD1	TRBV5-1	TRBJ1-2	CASSYTGGEIGYTF	TGCGCCAGCAGCTATACAGGGGGCGAAATTGGCTACACCTTC
many	TRBD1	TRBV4-3	TRBJ1-6	CASSRMTGDNSPLHF	TGCGCCAGCAGCCGTATGACAGGGGATAATTCACCCCTCCACTTT
NA	NA	TRBV29-1	TRBJ2-1	CSVPKGVGYNEQFF	TGCAGCGTGCCTAAGGGAGTGGGTTACAATGAGCAGTTCTTC
many	NA	TRBV12-3/TRBV12-4	TRBJ1-3	CASSFVLSGNTIYF	TGTGCCAGCAGTTTCGTTCTCTCTGGAAACACCATATATTTT
many	NA	TRBV5-5	TRBJ2-7	CASSPGGGEAYEQYF	TGTGCCAGCAGCCCCGGGGGCGGGGAAGCCTACGAGCAGTACTTC
once	NA	TRBV3-1	TRBJ2-2	CASSLGTLNTGELFF	TGTGCCAGCAGCCTAGGTACTTTGAACACCGGGGAGCTGTTTTTT
many	TRBD1	TRBV27	TRBJ2-7	CASSIRQGIYEQYF	TGTGCCAGCAGTATCCGACAGGGGATCTACGAGCAGTACTTC
many	TRBD2	TRBV20-1	TRBJ2-1	CSARDRSGGQSYNEQFF	TGCAGTGCTAGAGATAGGAGCGGGGGGCAATCCTACAATGAGCAGTTCTTC
many	TRBD1	TRBV12-3/TRBV12-4	TRBJ2-5	CASGDRVGQETQYF	TGTGCCAGCGGCGACAGGGTTGGCCAAGAGACCCAGTACTTC
many	NA	TRBV29-1	TRBJ1-5	CSVEVGPNQPQHF	TGCAGCGTTGAAGTCGGCCCTAATCAGCCCCAGCATTTT
NA	TRBD1	TRBV10-3	TRBJ1-2	CTISQGGRNYGYTF	TGTACCATCAGTCAGGGGGGGCGCAACTATGGCTACACCTTC
many	NA	TRBV12-3/TRBV12-4	TRBJ2-3	CASSPSSTDTQYF	TGTGCCAGCAGTCCCTCTAGCACAGATACGCAGTATTTT
many	TRBD1	TRBV20-1	TRBJ1-1	CSAQLTGATEAFF	TGCAGTGCTCAACTGACAGGGGCGACTGAAGCTTTCTTT
many	TRBD1	TRBV11-2	TRBJ1-5	CASSLGLTGVSQPQHF	TGTGCCAGCAGCTTAGGCCTCACAGGGGTAAGCCAGCCCCAGCATTTT
many	NA	TRBV20-1	TRBJ1-5	CSASREQGNQPQHF	TGCAGTGCTAGCCGAGAGCAGGGGAATCAGCCCCAGCATTTT
many	NA	TRBV20-1	TRBJ2-5	CSARERRRRETQYF	TGCAGTGCTAGAGAAAGGCGCCGGCGAGAGACCCAGTACTTC
many	NA	TRBV15	TRBJ2-5	CATSRDTGWEETQYF	TGTGCCACCAGCAGAGATACAGGGTGGGAAGAGACCCAGTACTTC